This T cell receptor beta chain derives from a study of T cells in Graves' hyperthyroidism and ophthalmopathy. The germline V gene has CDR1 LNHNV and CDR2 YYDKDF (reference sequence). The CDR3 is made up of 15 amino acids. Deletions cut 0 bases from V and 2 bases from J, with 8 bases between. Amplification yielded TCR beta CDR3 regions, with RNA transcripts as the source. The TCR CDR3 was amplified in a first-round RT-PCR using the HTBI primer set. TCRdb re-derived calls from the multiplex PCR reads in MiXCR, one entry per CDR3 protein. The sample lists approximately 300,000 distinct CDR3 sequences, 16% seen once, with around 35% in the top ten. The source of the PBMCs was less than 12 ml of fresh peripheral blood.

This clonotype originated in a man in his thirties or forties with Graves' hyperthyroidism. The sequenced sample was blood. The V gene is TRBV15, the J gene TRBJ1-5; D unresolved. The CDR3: CATSRDRDGNQPQHF. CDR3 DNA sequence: TGTGCCACCAGCAGAGATAGGGATGGCAATCAGCCCCAGCATTTT. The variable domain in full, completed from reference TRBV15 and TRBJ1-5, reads DAMVIQNPRYQVTQFGKPVTLSCSQTLNHNVMYWYQQKSSQAPKLLFHYYDKDFNNEADTPDNFQSRRPNTSFCFLDIRSPGLGDTAMYLCATSRDRDGNQPQHFGDGTRLSIL.